This T cell receptor beta chain is from a study of blood T cells in healthy people across ages. CDR1 and CDR2 (germline): DFQATT, SNEGSKA (reference sequence). V lost 5 bases to trimming and J lost 1 base, with 14 bases between them. There are 14 residues in the CDR3. Then a second PCR, running about 7 to 11 cycles, was carried out with a sample-barcoded 5' primer and a J-beta primer mix. MiXCR was run by TCRdb on the 5' RACE reads, yielding one entry per CDR3 protein. Seen here are approximately 960,000 distinct CDR3 sequences, 25% to 30% observed once, and the top ten hold around 9.6%. This sample was also put to use in a study of T cells of mothers and their children.

Material for sequencing was blood. This receptor was taken from a woman aged 35 to 49 in good health. The V call is TRBV20-1, the J call TRBJ1-1, with a weak D call TRBD1 (5 bases). The CDR3: CSALQGTKNTEAFF. Written as DNA, the CDR3 is TGCAGTGCTCTACAAGGGACGAAGAACACTGAAGCTTTCTTT.